The present TCR beta chain was sequenced within a study of control samples from healthy donors and cancer patients. This clone came up once. TCRdb's copy holds only in-frame clones and misses some; the assay was immunoSEQ multiplex PCR. The table lists 400,000 to 450,000 clones, more than 80% of them singletons. The sequencing sample was made of PBMCs. The sequence derives from a man in his forties or fifties with head and neck cancer.

The CDR3 sequence is CASHSLAPVEAFF. As DNA, the CDR3 is TGTGCCAGCCACAGTTTGGCCCCCGTGGAAGCTTTCTTT. The chain uses TRBV28 and TRBJ1-1; D call uncertain. Looked up from germline, CDR1 is MDHEN and CDR2 is SYDVKM. The CDR3 is 13 residues long. Trimming took 8 bases from V and 8 from J, leaving 18 bases between them.